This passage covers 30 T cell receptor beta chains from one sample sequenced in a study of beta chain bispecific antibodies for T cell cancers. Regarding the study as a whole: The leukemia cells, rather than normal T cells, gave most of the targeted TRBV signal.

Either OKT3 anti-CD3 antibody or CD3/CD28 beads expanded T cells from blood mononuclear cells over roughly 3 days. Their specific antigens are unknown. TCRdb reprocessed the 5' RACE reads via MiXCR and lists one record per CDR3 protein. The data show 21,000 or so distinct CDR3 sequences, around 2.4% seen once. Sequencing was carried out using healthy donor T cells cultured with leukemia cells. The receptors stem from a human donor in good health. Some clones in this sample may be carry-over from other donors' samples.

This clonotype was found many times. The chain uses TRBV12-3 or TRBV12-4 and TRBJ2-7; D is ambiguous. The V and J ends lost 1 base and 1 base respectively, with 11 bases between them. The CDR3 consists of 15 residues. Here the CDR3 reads CASSLVSSPSYEQYF. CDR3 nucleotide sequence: TGTGCCAGCAGTTTAGTTAGCTCACCGTCCTACGAGCAGTACTTC.

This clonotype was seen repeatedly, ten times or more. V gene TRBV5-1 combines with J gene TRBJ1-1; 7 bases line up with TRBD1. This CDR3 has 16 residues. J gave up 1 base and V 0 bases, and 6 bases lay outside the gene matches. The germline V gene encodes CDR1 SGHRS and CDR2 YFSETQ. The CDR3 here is CASSLGDRAQNTEAFF. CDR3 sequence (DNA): TGCGCCAGCAGCTTGGGAGACAGGGCCCAGAACACTGAAGCTTTCTTT.

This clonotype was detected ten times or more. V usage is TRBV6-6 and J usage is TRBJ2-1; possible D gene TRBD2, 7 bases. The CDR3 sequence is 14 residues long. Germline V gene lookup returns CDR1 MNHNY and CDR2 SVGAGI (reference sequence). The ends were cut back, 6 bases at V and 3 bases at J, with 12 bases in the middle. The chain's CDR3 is CASREGGGYNEQFF. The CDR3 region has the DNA TGTGCCAGCAGGGAAGGGGGGGGCTACAATGAGCAGTTCTTC.

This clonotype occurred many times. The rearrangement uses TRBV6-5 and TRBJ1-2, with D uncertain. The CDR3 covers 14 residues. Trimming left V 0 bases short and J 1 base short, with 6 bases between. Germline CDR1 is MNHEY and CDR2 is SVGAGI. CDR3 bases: TGTGCCAGCAGTTACTCGTCCAATAACTATGGCTACACCTTC. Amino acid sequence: CASSYSSNNYGYTF.

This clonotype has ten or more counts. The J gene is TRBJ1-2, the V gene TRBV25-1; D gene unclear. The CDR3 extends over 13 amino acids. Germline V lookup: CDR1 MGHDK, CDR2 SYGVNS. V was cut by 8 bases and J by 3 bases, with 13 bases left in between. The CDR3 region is CASGPGNDYGYTF. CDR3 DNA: TGTGCCAGCGGGCCGGGGAACGACTATGGCTACACCTTC.

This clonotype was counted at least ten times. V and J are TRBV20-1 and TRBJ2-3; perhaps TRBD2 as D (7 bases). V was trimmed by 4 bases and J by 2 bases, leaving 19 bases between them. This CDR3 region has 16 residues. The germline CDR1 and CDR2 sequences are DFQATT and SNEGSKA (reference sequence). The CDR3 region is CSATPGRGAYTDTQYF. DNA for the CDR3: TGCAGTGCTACCCCAGGGAGGGGGGCGTACACAGATACGCAGTATTTT.

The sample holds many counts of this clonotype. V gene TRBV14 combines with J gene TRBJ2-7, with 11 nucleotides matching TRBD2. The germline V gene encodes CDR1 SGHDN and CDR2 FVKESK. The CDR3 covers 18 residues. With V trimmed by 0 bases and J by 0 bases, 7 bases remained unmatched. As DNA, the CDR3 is TGTGCCAGCAGCCAAGATCGGCCTAGCGGGGGGCTCTCCTACGAGCAGTACTTC. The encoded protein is CASSQDRPSGGLSYEQYF.

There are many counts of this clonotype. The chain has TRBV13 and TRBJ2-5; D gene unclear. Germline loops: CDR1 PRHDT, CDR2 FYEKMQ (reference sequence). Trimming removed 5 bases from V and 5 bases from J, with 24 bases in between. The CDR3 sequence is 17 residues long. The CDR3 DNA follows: TGTGCCAGCAGCGAAAACACAAGATCGGTCGGTAGGGAGACCCAGTACTTC. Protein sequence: CASSENTRSVGRETQYF.

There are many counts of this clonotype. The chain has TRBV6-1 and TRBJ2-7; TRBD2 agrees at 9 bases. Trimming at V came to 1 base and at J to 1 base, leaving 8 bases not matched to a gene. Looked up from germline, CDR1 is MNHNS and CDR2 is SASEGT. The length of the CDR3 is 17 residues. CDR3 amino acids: CASSEGAGGYSSYEQYF. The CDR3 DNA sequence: TGTGCCAGCAGTGAAGGAGCGGGGGGCTACTCGTCCTACGAGCAGTACTTC.

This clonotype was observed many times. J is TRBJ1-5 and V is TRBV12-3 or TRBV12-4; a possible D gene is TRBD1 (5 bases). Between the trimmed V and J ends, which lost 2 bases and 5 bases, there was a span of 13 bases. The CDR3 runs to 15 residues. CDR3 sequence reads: CASSLNRGTYQPQHF. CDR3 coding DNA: TGTGCCAGCAGTTTAAATAGGGGCACCTATCAGCCCCAGCATTTT.

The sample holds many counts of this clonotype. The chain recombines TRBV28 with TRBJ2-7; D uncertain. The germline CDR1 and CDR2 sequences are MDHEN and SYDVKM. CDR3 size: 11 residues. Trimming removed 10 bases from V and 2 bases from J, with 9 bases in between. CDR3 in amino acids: CATESTYEQYF. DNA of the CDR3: TGTGCCACCGAATCCACCTACGAGCAGTACTTC. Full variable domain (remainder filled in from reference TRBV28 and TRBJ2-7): DVKVTQSSRYLVKRTGEKVFLECVQDMDHENMFWYRQDPGLGLRLIYFSYDVKMKEKGDIPEGYSVSREKKERFSLILESASTNQTSMYLCATESTYEQYFGPGTRLTVT.

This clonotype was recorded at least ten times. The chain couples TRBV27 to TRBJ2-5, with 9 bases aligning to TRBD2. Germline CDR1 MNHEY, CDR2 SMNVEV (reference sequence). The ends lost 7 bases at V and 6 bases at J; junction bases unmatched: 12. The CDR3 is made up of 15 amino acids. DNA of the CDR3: TGTGCCAGCACTCCCTCTCGCGGGGGGGGCAAGACCCAGTACTTC. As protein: CASTPSRGGGKTQYF.

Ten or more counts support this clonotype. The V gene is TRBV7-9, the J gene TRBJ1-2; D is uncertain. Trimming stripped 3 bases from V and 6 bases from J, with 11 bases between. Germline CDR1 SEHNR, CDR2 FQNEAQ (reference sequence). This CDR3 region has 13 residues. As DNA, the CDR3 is TGTGCCAGCAGCTTGGCCTTGACTGATGGCTACACCTTC. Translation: CASSLALTDGYTF.

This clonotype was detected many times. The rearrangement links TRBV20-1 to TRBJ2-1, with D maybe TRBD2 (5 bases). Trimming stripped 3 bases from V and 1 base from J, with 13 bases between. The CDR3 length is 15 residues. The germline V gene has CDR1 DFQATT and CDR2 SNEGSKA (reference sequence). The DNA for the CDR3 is TGCAGTGCTAGTCTAGGGCGACTATCCTACAATGAGCAGTTCTTC. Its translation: CSASLGRLSYNEQFF.

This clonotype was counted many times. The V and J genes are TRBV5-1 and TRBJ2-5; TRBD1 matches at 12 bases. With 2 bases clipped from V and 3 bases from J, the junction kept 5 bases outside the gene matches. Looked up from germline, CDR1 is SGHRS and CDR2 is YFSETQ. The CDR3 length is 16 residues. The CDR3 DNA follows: TGCGCCAGCAGCTTCACCGGGACAGGGGGCAAAGAGACCCAGTACTTC. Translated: CASSFTGTGGKETQYF.

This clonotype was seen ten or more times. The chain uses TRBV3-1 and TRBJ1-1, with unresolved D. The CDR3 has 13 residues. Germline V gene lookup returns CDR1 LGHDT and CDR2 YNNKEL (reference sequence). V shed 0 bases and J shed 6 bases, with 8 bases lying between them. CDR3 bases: TGTGCCAGCAGCCAAGAGTTTAGGGCTGAAGCTTTCTTT. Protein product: CASSQEFRAEAFF.

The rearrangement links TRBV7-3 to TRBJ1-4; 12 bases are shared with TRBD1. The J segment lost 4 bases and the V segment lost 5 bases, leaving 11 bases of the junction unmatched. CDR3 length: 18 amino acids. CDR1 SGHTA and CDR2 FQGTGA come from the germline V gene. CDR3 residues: CASSPPGTGGPSNEKLFF. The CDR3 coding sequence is TGTGCCAGCAGCCCTCCCGGGACAGGGGGCCCCAGTAATGAAAAACTGTTTTTT. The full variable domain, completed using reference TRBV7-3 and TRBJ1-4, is GAGVSQTPSNKVTEKGKYVELRCDPISGHTALYWYRQSLGQGPEFLIYFQGTGAADDSGLPNDRFFAVRPEGSVSTLKIQRTERGDSAVYLCASSPPGTGGPSNEKLFFGSGTQLSVL.

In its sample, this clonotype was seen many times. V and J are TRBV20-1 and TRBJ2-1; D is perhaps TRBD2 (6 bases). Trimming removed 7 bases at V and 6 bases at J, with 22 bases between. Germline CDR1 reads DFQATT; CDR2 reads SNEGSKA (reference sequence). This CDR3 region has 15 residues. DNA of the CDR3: TGCAGTGTTCCCGACGAGACTAGGCCCCTCAATGAGCAGTTCTTC. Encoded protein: CSVPDETRPLNEQFF.

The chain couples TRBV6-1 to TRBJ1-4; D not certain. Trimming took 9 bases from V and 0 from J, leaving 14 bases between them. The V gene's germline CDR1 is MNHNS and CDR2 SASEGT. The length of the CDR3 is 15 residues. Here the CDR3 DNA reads TGTGCCAGTAGGATGTGGCCGGCAACTAATGAAAAACTGTTTTTT. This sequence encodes CASRMWPATNEKLFF.

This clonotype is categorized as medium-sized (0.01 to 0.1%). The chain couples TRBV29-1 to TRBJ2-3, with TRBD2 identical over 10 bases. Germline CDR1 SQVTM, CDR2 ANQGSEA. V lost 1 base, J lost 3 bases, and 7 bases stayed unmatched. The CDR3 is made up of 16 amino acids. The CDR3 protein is CSVEGIASGGTDTQYF. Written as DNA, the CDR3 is TGCAGCGTTGAAGGCATCGCTAGCGGGGGAACAGATACGCAGTATTTT.

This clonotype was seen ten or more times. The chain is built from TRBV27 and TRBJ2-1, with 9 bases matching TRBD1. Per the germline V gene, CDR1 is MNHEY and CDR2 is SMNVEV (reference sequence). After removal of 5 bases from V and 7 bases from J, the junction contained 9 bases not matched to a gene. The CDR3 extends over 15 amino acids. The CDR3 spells CASSGPGTGLNEQFF. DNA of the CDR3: TGTGCCAGCAGTGGCCCCGGGACAGGGCTGAATGAGCAGTTCTTC.

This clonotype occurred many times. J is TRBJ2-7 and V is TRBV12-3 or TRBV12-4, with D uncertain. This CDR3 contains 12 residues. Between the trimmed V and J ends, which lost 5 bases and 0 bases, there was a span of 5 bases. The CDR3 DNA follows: TGTGCCAGCAGTCCAGACTCCTACGAGCAGTACTTC. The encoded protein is CASSPDSYEQYF.

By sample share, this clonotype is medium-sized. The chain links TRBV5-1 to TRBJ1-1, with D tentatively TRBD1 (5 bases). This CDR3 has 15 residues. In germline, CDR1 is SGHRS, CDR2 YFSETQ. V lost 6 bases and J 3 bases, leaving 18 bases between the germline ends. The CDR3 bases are TGCGCCAGCAACCCAAGAGGGGATGTGGACACTGAAGCTTTCTTT. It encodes CASNPRGDVDTEAFF.

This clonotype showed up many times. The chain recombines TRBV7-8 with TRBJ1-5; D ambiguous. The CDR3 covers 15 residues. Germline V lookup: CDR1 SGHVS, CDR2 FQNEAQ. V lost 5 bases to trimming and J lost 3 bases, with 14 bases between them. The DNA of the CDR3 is TGTGCCAGCAGCCCGGGCCTAGGCTACAATCAGCCCCAGCATTTT. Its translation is CASSPGLGYNQPQHF. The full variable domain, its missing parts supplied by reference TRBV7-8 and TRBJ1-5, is GAGVSQSPRYKVAKRGQDVALRCDPISGHVSLFWYQQALGQGPEFLTYFQNEAQLDKSGLPSDRFFAERPEGSVSTLKIQRTQQEDSAVYLCASSPGLGYNQPQHFGDGTRLSIL.

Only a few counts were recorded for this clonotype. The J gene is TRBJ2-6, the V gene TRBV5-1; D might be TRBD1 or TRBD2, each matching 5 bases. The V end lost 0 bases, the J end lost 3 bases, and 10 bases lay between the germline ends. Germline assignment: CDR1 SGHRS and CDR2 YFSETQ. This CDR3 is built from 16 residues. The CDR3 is CASSLASGRGANVLTF. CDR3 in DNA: TGCGCCAGCAGCTTGGCGTCGGGGCGTGGGGCCAACGTCCTGACTTTC.

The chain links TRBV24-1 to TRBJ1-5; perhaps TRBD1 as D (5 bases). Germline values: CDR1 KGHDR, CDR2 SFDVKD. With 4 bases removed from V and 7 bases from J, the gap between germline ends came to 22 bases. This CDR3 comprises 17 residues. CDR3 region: CATSDRAGTPEGQPQHF. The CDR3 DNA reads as TGTGCCACCAGTGACCGGGCCGGGACCCCGGAAGGCCAGCCCCAGCATTTT.

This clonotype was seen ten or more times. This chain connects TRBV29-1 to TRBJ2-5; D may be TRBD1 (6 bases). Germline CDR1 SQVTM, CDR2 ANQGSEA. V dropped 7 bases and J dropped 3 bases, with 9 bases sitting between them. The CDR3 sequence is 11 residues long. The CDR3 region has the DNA TGCAGCGCCTGGACAGAAGAGACCCAGTACTTC. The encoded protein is CSAWTEETQYF. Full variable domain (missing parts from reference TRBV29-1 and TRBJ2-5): SAVISQKPSRDICQRGTSLTIQCQVDSQVTMMFWYRQQPGQSLTLIATANQGSEATYESGFVIDKFPISRPNLTFSTLTVSNMSPEDSSIYLCSAWTEETQYFGPGTRLLVL.

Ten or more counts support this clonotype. CDR3 DNA: TGCGCCAGCAGCTTGGAAGGCGGATACGAGCAGTACTTC. Translating gives CASSLEGGYEQYF. V is TRBV5-1 and J is TRBJ2-7; D not certain. Germline values: CDR1 SGHRS, CDR2 YFSETQ. V dropped 0 bases and J dropped 4 bases, with 8 bases sitting between them. There are 13 residues in the CDR3.

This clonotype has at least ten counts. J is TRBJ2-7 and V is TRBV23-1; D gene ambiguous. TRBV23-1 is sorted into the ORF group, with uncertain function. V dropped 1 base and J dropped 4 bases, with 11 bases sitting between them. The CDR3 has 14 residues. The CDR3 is CASSQFEEPYEQYF. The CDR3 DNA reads TGCGCCAGCAGTCAATTTGAAGAGCCATACGAGCAGTACTTC.

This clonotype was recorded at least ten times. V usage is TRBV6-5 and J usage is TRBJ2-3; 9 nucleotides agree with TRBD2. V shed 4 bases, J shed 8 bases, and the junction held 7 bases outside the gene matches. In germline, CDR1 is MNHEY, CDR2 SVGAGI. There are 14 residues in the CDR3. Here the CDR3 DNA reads TGTGCCAGCAGTTTCGCGGGGGGGCGCGTTACGCAGTATTTT. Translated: CASSFAGGRVTQYF.